The 9 T cell receptor beta chains reported below all come from one sample, sequenced in a study of shared clonotypes between healthy human individuals. The repertoire was sequenced with immunoSEQ multiplex PCR; TCRdb's copy has only in-frame clones and lacks some. The sample has more than 1.2 million clones; about 98.5% are singletons. The specimen was naive CD4+ T cells sorted from blood. Subset meaning: CD45RA+ positively selected. These receptors all stem from a man aged 30 to 39 in good health.

The chain combines TRBV7-9 with TRBJ2-1; TRBD2 agrees at 12 bases. This CDR3 has 14 residues. With 10 bases clipped from V and 6 bases from J, the junction kept 7 bases outside the gene matches. Germline V lookup: CDR1 SEHNR, CDR2 FQNEAQ (reference sequence). CDR3 nucleotides: TGTGCCACCATCACGGGACTAGCGGGCAATGAGCAGTTCTTC. Protein product: CATITGLAGNEQFF.

This clone was seen just once. The chain carries TRBV23-1 and TRBJ2-7, with 8 bases identical to TRBD1. TRBV23-1 is known as an ORF, though its function is uncertain. The trim removed 2 bases at V and 5 bases at J, leaving 5 bases unmatched. CDR3 size: 14 residues. The CDR3: CASSQGDRFNEQYF. CDR3 sequence (DNA): TGCGCCAGCAGTCAAGGGGACAGGTTCAACGAGCAGTACTTC.

The V and J genes are TRBV18 and TRBJ2-7, with D perhaps matching TRBD1 or TRBD2 (5 bases each). Germline V gene lookup returns CDR1 KGHSH and CDR2 LQKENI. The CDR3 contains 17 residues. Trimming left V 1 base short and J 0 bases short, with 16 bases between. This CDR3 reads CASSPLNWGSGSYEQYF. Here the CDR3 DNA reads TGTGCCAGCTCACCACTTAACTGGGGGTCGGGCTCCTACGAGCAGTACTTC.

The chain links TRBV5-1 to TRBJ2-2; the D gene could be TRBD1 or TRBD2 (5 bases each). Germline-derived CDR1 and CDR2 are SGHRS and YFSETQ. V shed 7 bases and J shed 6 bases, with 22 bases lying between them. This CDR3 has 16 residues. The DNA for the CDR3 is TGCGCCAGCTTTCCCTCCGGGGCCCCGGGCGCCGGGGAGCTGTTTTTT. It specifies CASFPSGAPGAGELFF.

This chain joins TRBV7-3 and TRBJ1-1, with a tentative D call TRBD1 (5 bases). Trimming cost V 2 bases and J 4 bases, with 11 bases left between them. The CDR3 is 14 amino acids. In germline, CDR1 is SGHTA, CDR2 FQGTGA. The CDR3 reads CASSLGGGSTEAFF. CDR3 DNA: TGTGCCAGCAGCTTAGGTGGGGGAAGCACTGAAGCTTTCTTT.

The chain recombines TRBV2 with TRBJ2-7, with 11 bases fitting TRBD2. The J segment lost 5 bases and the V segment lost 6 bases, leaving 6 bases of the junction unmatched. The CDR3 length is 14 residues. From germline, CDR1 is SNHLY and CDR2 FYNNEI. The DNA of the CDR3 is TGTGCCAGCAGGCTTAGACTAGCGGGAAACGAGCAGTACTTC. As protein: CASRLRLAGNEQYF.

This rearrangement joins TRBV5-1 to TRBJ2-1, with D perhaps TRBD2 (5 bases). Per germline, CDR1 SGHRS and CDR2 YFSETQ. Deletions cut 0 bases from V and 0 bases from J, with 13 bases between. This CDR3 has 17 amino acids. The CDR3 reads CASSLAVGERSYNEQFF. Here the CDR3 DNA reads TGCGCCAGCAGCTTGGCCGTCGGGGAGCGCTCCTACAATGAGCAGTTCTTC.

The chain recombines TRBV7-9 with TRBJ1-1; 7 bases match TRBD1. Germline values: CDR1 SEHNR, CDR2 FQNEAQ (reference sequence). The CDR3 length is 16 residues. V shed 5 bases, J shed 9 bases, and the junction held 18 bases outside the gene matches. The CDR3 sequence: CASSPRQGLETRQAFF. The CDR3 region has the DNA TGTGCCAGCAGCCCACGACAGGGCCTAGAGACCCGACAAGCTTTCTTT.

The chain has TRBV5-1 and TRBJ2-5; TRBD1 agrees at 10 bases. Germline lookup yields CDR1 SGHRS and CDR2 YFSETQ. The V gene end was trimmed by 3 bases and the J gene end by 4 bases; junction bases not matched to a gene: 6. The length of the CDR3 is 15 residues. The CDR3 DNA sequence: TGCGCCAGCAGCTGGCCGGGACAGGGGCTAGAGACCCAGTACTTC. Translating it yields CASSWPGQGLETQYF. Complete variable domain (other parts from reference TRBV5-1 and TRBJ2-5): KAGVTQTPRYLIKTRGQQVTLSCSPISGHRSVSWYQQTPGQGLQFLFEYFSETQRNKGNFPGRFSGRQFSNSRSEMNVSTLELGDSALYLCASSWPGQGLETQYFGPGTRLLVL.